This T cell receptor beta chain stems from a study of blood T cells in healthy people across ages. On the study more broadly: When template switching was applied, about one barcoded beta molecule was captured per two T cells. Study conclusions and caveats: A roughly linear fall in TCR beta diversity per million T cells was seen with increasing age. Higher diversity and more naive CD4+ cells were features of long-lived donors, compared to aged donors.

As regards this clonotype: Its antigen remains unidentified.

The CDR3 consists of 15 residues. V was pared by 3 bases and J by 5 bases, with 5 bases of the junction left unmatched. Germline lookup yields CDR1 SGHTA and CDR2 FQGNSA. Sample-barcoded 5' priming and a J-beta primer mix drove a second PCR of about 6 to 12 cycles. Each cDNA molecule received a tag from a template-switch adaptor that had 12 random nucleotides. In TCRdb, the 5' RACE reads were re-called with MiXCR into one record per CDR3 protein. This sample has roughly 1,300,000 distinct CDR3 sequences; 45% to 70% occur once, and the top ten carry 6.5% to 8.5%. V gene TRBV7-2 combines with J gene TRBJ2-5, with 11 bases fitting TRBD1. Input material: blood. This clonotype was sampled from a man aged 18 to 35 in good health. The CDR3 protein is CASSFGQGAYETQYF. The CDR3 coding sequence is TGTGCCAGCAGCTTCGGACAGGGGGCATATGAGACCCAGTACTTC.